A selection of T cell receptor beta chains follows, all from one sample in a study of T cell changes during pregnancy in multiple sclerosis. Assay: immunoSEQ multiplex PCR; the TCRdb copy retains only in-frame clones and omits some. The table lists about 44,000 clones, around 96% of them singletons, with 0.75% to 0.9% in the top ten. The input for sequencing was peripheral blood, taken in the second trimester of pregnancy. The receptors here all came from a female donor with multiple sclerosis, enrolled in a pregnancy study. The CDR3 runs from the conserved cysteine through the conserved F or W. A D gene is named only where the DNA matches it firmly. Only part of the rows carry a size: once, few, many, or a class if the clone is expanded.

clone_size	v_call	d_call	j_call	cdr3_nt	cdr3_aa
NA	TRBV5-1	NA	TRBJ1-1	TGCGCCAGCAATACCGGGCGGGGATCGAGCACTGAAGCTTTCTTT	CASNTGRGSSTEAFF
NA	TRBV7-9	NA	TRBJ1-2	TGTGCCAGCAGCTTAGGAGTTAATGGCTACACCTTC	CASSLGVNGYTF
once	TRBV28	TRBD1	TRBJ1-2	TGTGCCAGCAGTCCCTACAGGGGGCAAGGCTACACCTTC	CASSPYRGQGYTF
NA	TRBV5-1	TRBD1	TRBJ1-5	TGCGCCAGCAGCTTACAGGGGGATAGCAATCAGCCCCAGCATTTT	CASSLQGDSNQPQHF
NA	TRBV5-1	NA	TRBJ2-1	TGCGCCAGCAGCTTGCCGACTAGTTCCTACAATGAGCAGTTCTTC	CASSLPTSSYNEQFF
NA	TRBV12-5	NA	TRBJ1-3	TGTGCTAGTGGTTTGCTCCACTACGGAAACACCATATATTTT	CASGLLHYGNTIYF
NA	TRBV29-1	NA	TRBJ1-5	TGCAGCGTAAGACCGGGTCCCAATCAGCCCCAGCATTTT	CSVRPGPNQPQHF
NA	TRBV7-3	NA	TRBJ2-5	TGTGCCAGCAGCGGCATGGGGGGTGAGACCCAGTACTTC	CASSGMGGETQYF
NA	TRBV6-1	TRBD1	TRBJ1-2	TGTGCCAGCAGGGTCAGTCGGGGACAGGCCTATGGCTACACCTTC	CASRVSRGQAYGYTF
NA	TRBV7-9	NA	TRBJ2-1	TGTGCCAGCAGCCTTCTCCCCCGAGATGAGCAGTTCTTC	CASSLLPRDEQFF
NA	TRBV6-6	NA	TRBJ1-5	TGTGCCAGCAGTACCCAGGGAAAGGATCAGCCCCAGCATTTT	CASSTQGKDQPQHF
NA	TRBV18	NA	TRBJ1-4	TGTGCCAGCTCACCATCTTCGGTGGCAGCGGGTGAAAAACTGTTTTTT	CASSPSSVAAGEKLFF
NA	TRBV10-3	TRBD1	TRBJ2-7	TGTGCCATCAGTGATAACAGGGGTCCAAACTACGAGCAGTACTTC	CAISDNRGPNYEQYF
once	TRBV19	NA	TRBJ1-1	TGTGCCAGTAGCCTAACAGGGTCGATGAACACTGAAGCTTTCTTT	CASSLTGSMNTEAFF
NA	TRBV11-2	TRBD1	TRBJ2-5	TGTGCCAGCAGCTTAGGAGACAGGGGGCACGATGAGACCCAGTACTTC	CASSLGDRGHDETQYF
NA	TRBV9	NA	TRBJ2-7	TGTGCCAGCAGCGGTGGGGCTTGGGAGGACGAGCAGTACTTC	CASSGGAWEDEQYF
NA	TRBV6-5	TRBD1	TRBJ2-3	TGTGCCAGCAGTGAGGGGGCGGCAGATACGCAGTATTTT	CASSEGAADTQYF
NA	TRBV5-1	TRBD1	TRBJ2-2	TGCGCCAGCAGCGCCACAGGGGGCGGCACCGGGGAGCTGTTTTTT	CASSATGGGTGELFF
NA	TRBV7-2	NA	TRBJ2-3	TGTGCCAGCAGCTTACGCGGGCTAAGCACAGATACGCAGTATTTT	CASSLRGLSTDTQYF
NA	TRBV2	TRBD1	TRBJ2-6	TGTGCCAGCAATCCCGGGACAGGGGGAGTCAACGTCCTGACTTTC	CASNPGTGGVNVLTF
NA	TRBV28	NA	TRBJ1-3	TGTGCCAGCAGTTACGGGGTTAGAAACACCATATATTTT	CASSYGVRNTIYF
NA	TRBV9	NA	TRBJ2-2	TGTGCCAGCAGCGTAGGGGGCGGGAACACCGGGGAGCTGTTTTTT	CASSVGGGNTGELFF
NA	TRBV9	NA	TRBJ1-1	TGTGCCAGCAGCGAGAACAGGAACACTGAAGCTTTCTTT	CASSENRNTEAFF
NA	TRBV29-1	NA	TRBJ2-7	TGCAGCGTTGAAGATGGGAGGCAGGGAGTCTACGAGCAGTACTTC	CSVEDGRQGVYEQYF
once	TRBV7-2	TRBD1	TRBJ2-2	TGTGCCAGCGGAGCGAAGACAGGGGGAGTCGGGGAGCTGTTTTTT	CASGAKTGGVGELFF
once	TRBV7-2	TRBD1	TRBJ2-1	TGTGCCAGCAGCTTAGACCGACAGGGTGTAGGCAATGAGCAGTTCTTC	CASSLDRQGVGNEQFF
NA	TRBV6-6	NA	TRBJ1-1	TGTGCCAGCAGTTCAGGGACAATAAAAATCCCTGAAGCTTTCTTT	CASSSGTIKIPEAFF
NA	TRBV2	NA	TRBJ1-2	TGTGCCAGCAGTGAAGAGGGGACTTACTCTTATGGCTACACCTTC	CASSEEGTYSYGYTF
NA	TRBV4-3	NA	TRBJ1-1	TGCGCCAGCAGCCAAAGGGGCGACACTGAAGCTTTCTTT	CASSQRGDTEAFF
NA	TRBV11-2	TRBD1	TRBJ1-3	TGTGCCAGCAGTACTTACAGGGGGACTGGAAACACCATATATTTT	CASSTYRGTGNTIYF
NA	TRBV14	NA	TRBJ2-4	TGTGCCAGCAGCCAAGGTGGCCATGAAAACATTCAGTACTTC	CASSQGGHENIQYF
NA	TRBV6-5	NA	TRBJ1-2	TGTGCCAGCAGGGGTACAGGGATTCACTATGGCTACACCTTC	CASRGTGIHYGYTF
NA	TRBV11-2	TRBD1	TRBJ1-2	TGTGCCAGCAGCTCCTACCGGGACAGGGGTGTCGCGTATGGCTACACCTTC	CASSSYRDRGVAYGYTF
NA	TRBV28	TRBD2	TRBJ2-7	TGTGCCAGCAGTTTAGCTAGCGGGGGGTCCTACGAGCAGTACTTC	CASSLASGGSYEQYF
NA	TRBV5-4	NA	TRBJ2-3	TGTGCCAGCAGCGTCGGCGGGAGCACAGATACGCAGTATTTT	CASSVGGSTDTQYF
NA	TRBV7-3	TRBD1	TRBJ2-2	TGTGCCAGCAGCTTAAAGGGACAGGGTGCTTCGAACACCGGGGAGCTGTTTTTT	CASSLKGQGASNTGELFF
once	TRBV5-4	NA	TRBJ1-5	TGTGCCAGCAGCTTGTGGGGAGGGGGCAATCAGCCCCAGCATTTT	CASSLWGGGNQPQHF
NA	TRBV5-4	TRBD2	TRBJ2-7	TGTGCCAGCAGCTCTGAGCGGGAGACCGAGCAGTACTTC	CASSSERETEQYF
NA	TRBV2	TRBD1	TRBJ2-1	TGTGCCAGCATTCCGACAGGGCTAACCTACAATGAGCAGTTCTTC	CASIPTGLTYNEQFF
few	TRBV30	TRBD1	TRBJ1-1	TGTGCCTGGGGGACAGGGCGGGACACTGAAGCTTTCTTT	CAWGTGRDTEAFF
once	TRBV5-5	TRBD1	TRBJ1-4	TGTGCCAGCAGCCTTGGACAGGATAGAGAAAAACTGTTTTTT	CASSLGQDREKLFF
once	TRBV27	NA	TRBJ1-2	TGTGCCAGCAGTTTTGATGGGAGAGGCTACACCTTC	CASSFDGRGYTF
NA	TRBV30	TRBD2	TRBJ2-2	TGTGCCTGGAGGGATCCTAGCGGGATAAGCACCGGGGAGCTGTTTTTT	CAWRDPSGISTGELFF
NA	TRBV5-8	NA	TRBJ2-7	TGTGCCAGCAGCTTGGTCGGAGTCCTCACGGGAGAGCAGTACTTC	CASSLVGVLTGEQYF
NA	TRBV5-5	TRBD1	TRBJ1-2	TGTGCCAGCACTTTCATACCGGGACAGGGGGCGGAAGGCTACACCTTC	CASTFIPGQGAEGYTF
NA	TRBV14	NA	TRBJ1-1	TGTGCCAGCAGCCATCCCGACAGCAACACTGAAGCTTTCTTT	CASSHPDSNTEAFF
NA	TRBV7-8	NA	TRBJ1-1	TGTGCCAGCAGCTTAGCGGGGTCATTCGGGGGGCAAATTATGAACACTGAAGCTTTCTTT	CASSLAGSFGGQIMNTEAFF
NA	TRBV28	TRBD2	TRBJ2-5	TGTGCCAGCAGTTTACGAGGGACTAGCGGGAGAGTGTACTTC	CASSLRGTSGRVYF
NA	TRBV9	NA	TRBJ1-2	TGTGCCAGCAGCGTCGATACAGCTAACTATGGCTACACCTTC	CASSVDTANYGYTF
NA	TRBV4-1	TRBD2	TRBJ2-1	TGCGCCAGCAGCCAAGATCGGGATAGCGGGAGGAACAATGAGCAGTTCTTC	CASSQDRDSGRNNEQFF
NA	TRBV19	NA	TRBJ2-1	TGTGCCAGTAAGTTCTCGGCGGGATGGGGGGCCTACAATGAGCAGTTCTTC	CASKFSAGWGAYNEQFF
NA	TRBV6-8	NA	TRBJ2-1	TGTGCCAGCAGTTACGGGGGACTGGCGGATTCCTACAATGAGCAGTTCTTC	CASSYGGLADSYNEQFF
NA	TRBV30	NA	TRBJ1-2	TGTGCCTGGAGTGTAATGATTGGCGGCTACACCTTC	CAWSVMIGGYTF